The rows below give T cell receptor beta chains drawn from one sample of a study of TIL therapy for anti-PD-1-resistant metastatic lung cancer. This table comes from immunoSEQ multiplex PCR, and its TCRdb copy is limited to in-frame clones, with some not included. The sample has tens of thousands of clones; 60% to 80% are singletons. The specimen comprised blood, sampled at baseline. These receptors were obtained from a woman aged 30 to 85 with non-small cell lung cancer. Both conserved end residues are trimmed from each CDR3. Each record gives: V gene, J gene, CDR3 protein.

TRBV19	TRBJ1-3	ASSIRSQTSGNTIY
TRBV20-1	TRBJ1-2	SASRGYGYT
TRBV6-1	TRBJ2-5	ASSFNGETQY
TRBV7-9	TRBJ2-1	ASSLGSLAEEQF
TRBV6-1	TRBJ1-1	ASSGGVGRGRNEAF
TRBV27	TRBJ2-7	ASSYSGSVYEQY
TRBV19	TRBJ2-2	ASSIKWVLF
TRBV11-2	TRBJ2-2	ASSVSGGEETGELF
TRBV7-9	TRBJ2-1	ASSLAGLVEQF
TRBV11-2	TRBJ2-6	ASSPVDSGANVLT
TRBV18	TRBJ2-7	ASSPASGSSYEQY
TRBV7-9	TRBJ1-1	ASSPSSGTGNTEAF